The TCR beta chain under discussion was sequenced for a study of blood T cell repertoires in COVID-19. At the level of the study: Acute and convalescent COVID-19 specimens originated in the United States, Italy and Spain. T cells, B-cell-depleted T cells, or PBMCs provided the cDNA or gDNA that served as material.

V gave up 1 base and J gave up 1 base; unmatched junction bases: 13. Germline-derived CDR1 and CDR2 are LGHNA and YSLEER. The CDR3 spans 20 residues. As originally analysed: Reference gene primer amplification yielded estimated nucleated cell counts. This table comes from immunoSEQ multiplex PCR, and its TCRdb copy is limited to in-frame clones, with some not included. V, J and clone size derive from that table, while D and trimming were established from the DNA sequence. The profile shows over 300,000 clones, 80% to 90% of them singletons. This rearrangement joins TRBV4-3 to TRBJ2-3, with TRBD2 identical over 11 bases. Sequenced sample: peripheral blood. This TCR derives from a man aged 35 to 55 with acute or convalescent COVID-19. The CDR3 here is CASSQGTPPSLAGGTDTQYF. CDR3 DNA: TGCGCCAGCAGCCAAGGTACCCCGCCCTCACTAGCGGGGGGCACAGATACGCAGTATTTT.